This paragraph covers one T cell receptor (beta chain) sequence. Its specificity is not known. The CDR3 length is 12 residues. V dropped 3 bases and J dropped 2 bases, with 5 bases sitting between them. CDR1 is SEHNR, CDR2 FQNEAQ, per germline (reference sequence). The study ran its PCR with 60 Vbeta and 13 Jbeta primers. The assay was immunoSEQ multiplex PCR, and TCRdb's table has in-frame clones only and misses some. This sample has roughly 110,000 clones, with around 77% found just once. The sample comes from a study of cytomegalovirus exposure and HLA in healthy donors. Study-wide findings and caveats: Sequence variants that were highly shared formed a cluster that was likely a sequencing artifact. Relative to the approximately 700-donor mean, N-insertions were reportedly fewer in an Asian-associated ancestry cluster in a later analysis. Earlier findings revealed that most TCR beta V segments proved productive either about 87% or about 30% of the time.

The chain couples TRBV7-9 to TRBJ2-7, with D hard to call. The TCR was taken from a man aged 40-49 years in good health and CMV-seropositive. The specimen was PBMCs. CDR3 in amino acids: CASSFNTYEQYF. The CDR3 nucleotides read TGTGCCAGCAGCTTCAACACCTACGAGCAGTACTTC.